This T cell receptor beta chain was recorded in a study of shared clonotypes between healthy human individuals. Method: immunoSEQ multiplex PCR; TCRdb's copy keeps in-frame clones and lacks some. The data contain about 980,000 clones, less than 85% of them singletons. The CDR3 length is 16 residues. CDR1 and CDR2 from the germline V gene are MDHEN and SYDVKM. Between the trimmed V and J ends, which lost 3 bases and 1 base, there was a span of 14 bases. The receptor was derived from a man younger than 35 in good health. The sequenced material came from memory CD4+ T cells sorted from blood. Subset of the sample: CD45RA-negative fraction. This sequence joins TRBV28 and TRBJ2-3; D gene uncertain. The CDR3 loop reads CASSLSPGVGTDTQYF. For the CDR3, the DNA is TGTGCCAGCAGTTTGTCCCCAGGCGTCGGCACAGATACGCAGTATTTT.